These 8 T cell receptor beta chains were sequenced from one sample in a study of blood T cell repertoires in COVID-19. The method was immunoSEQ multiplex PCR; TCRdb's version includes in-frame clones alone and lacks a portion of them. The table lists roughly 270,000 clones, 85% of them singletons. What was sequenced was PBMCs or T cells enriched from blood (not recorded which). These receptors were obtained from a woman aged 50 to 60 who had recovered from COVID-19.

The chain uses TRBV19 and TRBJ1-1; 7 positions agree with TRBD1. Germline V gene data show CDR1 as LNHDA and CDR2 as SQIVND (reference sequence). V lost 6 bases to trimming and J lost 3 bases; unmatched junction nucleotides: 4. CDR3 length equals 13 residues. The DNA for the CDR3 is TGTGCCAGTAGCAATCAGGGGGACACTGAAGCTTTCTTT. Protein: CASSNQGDTEAFF.

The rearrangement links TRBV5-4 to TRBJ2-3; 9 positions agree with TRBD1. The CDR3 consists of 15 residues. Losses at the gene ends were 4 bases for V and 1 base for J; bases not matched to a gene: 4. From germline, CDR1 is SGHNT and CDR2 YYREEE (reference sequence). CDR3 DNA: TGTGCCAGCAGCCTACGGACAGGGGGCACAGATACGCAGTATTTT. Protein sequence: CASSLRTGGTDTQYF. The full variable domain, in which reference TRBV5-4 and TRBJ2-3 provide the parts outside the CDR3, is ETGVTQSPTHLIKTRGQQVTLRCSSQSGHNTVSWYQQALGQGPQFIFQYYREEENGRGNFPPRFSGLQFPNYSSELNVNALELDDSALYLCASSLRTGGTDTQYFGPGTRLTVL.

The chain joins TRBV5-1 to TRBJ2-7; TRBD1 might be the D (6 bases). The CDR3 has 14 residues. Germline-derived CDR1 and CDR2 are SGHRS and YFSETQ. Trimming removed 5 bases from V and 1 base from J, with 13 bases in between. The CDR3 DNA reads TGCGCCAGCAGGTCTGGACAGATTTCCTACGAGCAGTACTTC. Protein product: CASRSGQISYEQYF. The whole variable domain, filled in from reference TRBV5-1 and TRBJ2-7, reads KAGVTQTPRYLIKTRGQQVTLSCSPISGHRSVSWYQQTPGQGLQFLFEYFSETQRNKGNFPGRFSGRQFSNSRSEMNVSTLELGDSALYLCASRSGQISYEQYFGPGTRLTVT.

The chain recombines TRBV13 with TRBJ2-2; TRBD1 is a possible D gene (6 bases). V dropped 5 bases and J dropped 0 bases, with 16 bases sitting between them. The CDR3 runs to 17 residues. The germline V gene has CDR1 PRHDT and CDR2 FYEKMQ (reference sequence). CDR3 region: CASSPPTGFANTGELFF. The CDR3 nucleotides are TGTGCCAGCAGCCCACCTACAGGGTTCGCGAACACCGGGGAGCTGTTTTTT.

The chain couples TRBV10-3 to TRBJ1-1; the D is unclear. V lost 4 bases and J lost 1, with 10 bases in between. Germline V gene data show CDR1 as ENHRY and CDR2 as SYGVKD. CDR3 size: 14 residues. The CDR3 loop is CAISVPGKNTEAFF. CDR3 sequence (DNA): TGTGCCATCAGTGTTCCAGGAAAGAACACTGAAGCTTTCTTT.

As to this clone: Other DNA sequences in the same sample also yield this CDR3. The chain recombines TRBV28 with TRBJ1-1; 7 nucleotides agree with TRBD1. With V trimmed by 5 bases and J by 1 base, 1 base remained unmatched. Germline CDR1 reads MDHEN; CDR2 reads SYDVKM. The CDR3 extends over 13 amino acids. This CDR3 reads CASSQGGNTEAFF. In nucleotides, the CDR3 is TGTGCCAGCAGTCAGGGGGGGAACACTGAAGCTTTCTTT.

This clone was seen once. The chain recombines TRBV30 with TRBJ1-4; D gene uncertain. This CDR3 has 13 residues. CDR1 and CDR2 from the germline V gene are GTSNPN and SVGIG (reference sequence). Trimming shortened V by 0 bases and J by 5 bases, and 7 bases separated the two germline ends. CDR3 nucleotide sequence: TGTGCCTGGAGTGTACGTCGGAATGAAAAACTGTTTTTT. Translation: CAWSVRRNEKLFF.

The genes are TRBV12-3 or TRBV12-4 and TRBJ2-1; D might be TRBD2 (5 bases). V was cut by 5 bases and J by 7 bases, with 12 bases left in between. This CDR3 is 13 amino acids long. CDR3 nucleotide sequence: TGTGCCAGCAGTCCGGGATTCGGGAATGAGCAGTTCTTC. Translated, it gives CASSPGFGNEQFF.